This passage covers 14 T cell receptor beta chains from one sample sequenced in a study of control samples from healthy donors and cancer patients. TCRdb's table, derived via immunoSEQ multiplex PCR, lists solely in-frame clones and lacks some. Among 230,000 or so clones listed, around 94% were seen once. Material: blood. The receptors were gathered from a man aged 50-59 years in good health.

This chain connects TRBV6-1 to TRBJ1-3; no reliable D call. The CDR3 is 14 residues long. V dropped 2 bases and J dropped 4 bases, with 9 bases sitting between them. CDR1 MNHNS and CDR2 SASEGT come from the germline V gene. DNA for the CDR3: TGTGCCAGCAGTGAAAGGGTTTTAGGAAACACCATATATTTT. As protein: CASSERVLGNTIYF.

The chain uses TRBV27 and TRBJ2-5, with D perhaps TRBD2 (5 bases). The germline gives CDR1 MNHEY, CDR2 SMNVEV (reference sequence). Trimming pared 3 bases from V and 5 bases from J, leaving 25 bases between. The CDR3 spans 18 residues. The CDR3 region has the DNA TGTGCCAGCAGTTTTTGGGCGAATCCGGGAACCGCCGCGGAGACCCAGTACTTC. Its protein is CASSFWANPGTAAETQYF.

This chain uses TRBV6-2 or TRBV6-3 with TRBJ1-5; D remains unclear. CDR3 size: 15 residues. V was trimmed by 4 bases and J by 3 bases, leaving 13 bases between them. CDR1 and CDR2 (germline): MNHEY, SVGEGT. The CDR3 nucleotides are TGTGCCAGCAGTTCCGGCGGACTTACCAATCAGCCCCAGCATTTT. It encodes CASSSGGLTNQPQHF.

This sequence joins TRBV18 and TRBJ2-7; the D is unclear. The CDR3 runs to 14 residues. Deletions cut 1 base from V and 2 bases from J, with 9 bases between. Germline loops: CDR1 KGHSH, CDR2 LQKENI. CDR3 sequence reads: CASSPLDIAYEQYF. CDR3 sequence (DNA): TGTGCCAGCTCACCACTTGACATAGCCTACGAGCAGTACTTC. The full variable domain, completed using reference TRBV18 and TRBJ2-7, is NAGVMQNPRHLVRRRGQEARLRCSPMKGHSHVYWYRQLPEEGLKFMVYLQKENIIDESGMPKERFSAEFPKEGPSILRIQQVVRGDSAAYFCASSPLDIAYEQYFGPGTRLTVT.

The chain joins TRBV18 to TRBJ1-5; 12 positions match TRBD1. The V and J ends lost 6 bases and 4 bases, in that order; junction bases with no gene match: 7. This CDR3 comprises 16 residues. Germline assignment: CDR1 KGHSH and CDR2 LQKENI. The CDR3 DNA follows: TGTGCCAGCTCTATAATGGGACAGGGGGCTAATCAGCCCCAGCATTTT. This codes for CASSIMGQGANQPQHF.

J is TRBJ1-1 and V is TRBV28; perhaps TRBD1 as D (6 bases). The V gene lost 5 bases and the J gene lost 0 bases, with 13 bases spanning the gap. Germline V lookup: CDR1 MDHEN, CDR2 SYDVKM. The CDR3 is 15 residues long. This CDR3 reads CASSNGGGVNTEAFF. The CDR3 region has the DNA TGTGCCAGCAGTAACGGGGGCGGGGTGAACACTGAAGCTTTCTTT.

The chain employs TRBV19 and TRBJ1-5; D is undetermined. The CDR3 covers 15 residues. With 2 bases removed from V and 0 bases from J, the gap between germline ends came to 8 bases. CDR1 is LNHDA, CDR2 SQIVND, per germline (reference sequence). CDR3 amino acids: CASSISGYSNQPQHF. The CDR3 DNA reads as TGTGCCAGTAGTATATCGGGGTATAGCAATCAGCCCCAGCATTTT.

The rearrangement joins TRBV11-2 to TRBJ2-4; 12 bases line up with TRBD2. J was trimmed by 5 bases and V by 3 bases; bases with no gene match: 11. CDR1 and CDR2 from the germline V gene are SGHAT and FQNNGV. The CDR3 is 18 residues long. This chain's CDR3 is CASSFPLAGGPAQNIQYF. The CDR3 region has the DNA TGTGCCAGCAGCTTCCCCCTAGCGGGGGGGCCTGCCCAAAACATTCAGTACTTC. The full variable domain, with the rest looked up from reference TRBV11-2 and TRBJ2-4, is EAGVAQSPRYKIIEKRQSVAFWCNPISGHATLYWYQQILGQGPKLLIQFQNNGVVDDSQLPKDRFSAERLKGVDSTLKIQPAKLEDSAVYLCASSFPLAGGPAQNIQYFGAGTRLSVL.

The rearrangement uses TRBV2 and TRBJ1-1; D is unresolved. CDR3 size: 15 residues. V was pared by 8 bases and J by 1 base, with 17 bases between. The germline CDR1 and CDR2 sequences are SNHLY and FYNNEI. The CDR3 protein is CASRIMLSGNTEAFF. The CDR3 DNA sequence: TGTGCCAGCCGAATAATGTTGTCAGGGAACACTGAAGCTTTCTTT.

The chain uses TRBV15 and TRBJ1-2; TRBD1 is a possible D gene (6 bases). Germline CDR1 reads LNHNV; CDR2 reads YYDKDF (reference sequence). Trimming left V 9 bases short and J 4 bases short, with 12 bases between. The CDR3 sequence is 12 residues long. The CDR3 loop reads CATSEGGYGYTF. CDR3 DNA: TGTGCCACTTCCGAAGGGGGCTATGGCTACACCTTC.

The rearrangement links TRBV2 to TRBJ2-1; D is undetermined. V gave up 6 bases and J gave up 7 bases, with 16 bases separating them. CDR1 SNHLY and CDR2 FYNNEI come from the germline V gene. The CDR3 runs 14 residues. The CDR3 reads CASRATAVGNEQFF. The CDR3 coding sequence is TGTGCCAGCAGAGCCACGGCGGTTGGGAATGAGCAGTTCTTC.

The genes are TRBV7-3 and TRBJ2-1; D is ambiguous. V lost 2 bases and J 8 bases, leaving 7 bases between the germline ends. The CDR3 sequence is 12 residues long. Germline assignment: CDR1 SGHTA and CDR2 FQGTGA. The CDR3 region has the DNA TGTGCCAGCAGCTTACTGGGCCATGAGCAGTTCTTC. Residues: CASSLLGHEQFF.

In the case of this clone: The same CDR3 arises from other DNA sequences in this sample as well. The V gene is TRBV5-5, the J gene TRBJ2-7; 7 bases map to TRBD1. Germline V gene data show CDR1 as SGHKS and CDR2 as YYEKEE (reference sequence). J lost 4 bases, V lost 0 bases, and 4 bases had no gene match. This CDR3 has 14 amino acids. CDR3 in DNA: TGTGCCAGCAGCTTGGGGGGGACAGTGTACGAGCAGTACTTC. Encoded protein: CASSLGGTVYEQYF.

The sample holds one count of this clone. The V gene is TRBV5-6, the J gene TRBJ2-7; D call uncertain. CDR3 length: 11 amino acids. CDR1 is SGHDT and CDR2 is YYEEEE in the germline V gene. The ends were cut back, 3 bases at V and 4 bases at J, with 5 bases in the middle. The CDR3 protein is CASSSKYEQYV. The CDR3 nucleotides read TGTGCCAGCAGCTCTAAATACGAGCAGTACGTC.